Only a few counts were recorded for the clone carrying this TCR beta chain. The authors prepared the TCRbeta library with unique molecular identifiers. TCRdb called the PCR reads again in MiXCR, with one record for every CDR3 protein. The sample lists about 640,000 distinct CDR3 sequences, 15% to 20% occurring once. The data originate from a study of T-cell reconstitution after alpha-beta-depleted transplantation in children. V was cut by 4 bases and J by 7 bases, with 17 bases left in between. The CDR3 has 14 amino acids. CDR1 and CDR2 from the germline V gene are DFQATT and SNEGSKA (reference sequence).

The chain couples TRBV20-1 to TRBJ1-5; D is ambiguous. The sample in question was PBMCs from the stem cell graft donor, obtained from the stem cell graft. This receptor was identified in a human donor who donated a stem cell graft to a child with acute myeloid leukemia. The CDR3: CSATNVGREQPQHF. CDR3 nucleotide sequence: TGCAGTGCTACTAACGTTGGGAGGGAACAGCCCCAGCATTTT.